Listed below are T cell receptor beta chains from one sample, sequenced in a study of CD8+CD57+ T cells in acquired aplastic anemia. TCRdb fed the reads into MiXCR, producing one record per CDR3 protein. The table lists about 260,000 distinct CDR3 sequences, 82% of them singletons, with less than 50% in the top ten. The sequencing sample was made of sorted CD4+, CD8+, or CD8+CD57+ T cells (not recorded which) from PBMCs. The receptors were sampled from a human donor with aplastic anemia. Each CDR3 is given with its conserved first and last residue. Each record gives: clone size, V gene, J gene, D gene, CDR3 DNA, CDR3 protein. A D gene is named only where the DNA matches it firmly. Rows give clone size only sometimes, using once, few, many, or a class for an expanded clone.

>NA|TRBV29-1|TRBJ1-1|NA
TGCAGCGTTGAAGATCGAGGGGACACTGAAGCTTTCTTT
CSVEDRGDTEAFF
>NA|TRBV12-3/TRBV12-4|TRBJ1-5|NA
TGTGCCAGCAGTCATGGTGGTGAGCCCCAGCATTTT
CASSHGGEPQHF
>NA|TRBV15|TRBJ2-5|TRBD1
TGTGCCACCAGCTGGGACAGGGGGCAAGCAACCCAGTACTTC
CATSWDRGQATQYF
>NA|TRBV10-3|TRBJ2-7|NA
TGTGCCATCAGTGACCGAACAACCAGCTCCTACGACCAGTACTTC
CAISDRTTSSYDQYF
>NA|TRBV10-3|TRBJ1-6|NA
TGTGCCATCAGTGAGACAGTTAATAATTCACCCCTCCACTTT
CAISETVNNSPLHF
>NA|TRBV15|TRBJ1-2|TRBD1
TGTGCCACCAGCAGAACAGGGGGAGGCTATGGCTACACCTTC
CATSRTGGGYGYTF
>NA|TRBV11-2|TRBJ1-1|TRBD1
TGTGCCAGCAGCTTAGCTCTGACAGGGCAAGCTGAAGCTTTCTTT
CASSLALTGQAEAFF
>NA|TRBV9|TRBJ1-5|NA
TGTGCCAGCAGCCTGGGGGGAAGACAGCCGCAGCAGTTT
CASSLGGRQPQQF
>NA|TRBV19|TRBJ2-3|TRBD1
TGTGCCAGTAGTATAGTGGCTACAGGGGGAGATACGCAGTATTTT
CASSIVATGGDTQYF
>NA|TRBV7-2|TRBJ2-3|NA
TGTGCCAGCAGCGACGGGAGAACCGAGGCGCAGTATTTT
CASSDGRTEAQYF
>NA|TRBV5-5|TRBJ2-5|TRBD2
TGTGCCAGCAGCCCCGGGCGGGCTAGCGGGGGGGCGAGGCAGGAGACCCAGTACTTC
CASSPGRASGGARQETQYF
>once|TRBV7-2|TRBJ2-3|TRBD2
TGTGCCAGCAGTCAAGTGGCATCGTGGACTAGCGGCTTC
CASSQVASWTSGF
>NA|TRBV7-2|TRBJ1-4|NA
TGTGCCAGCAGCTTGAGCGGACGGAACGATGAAAGACTGTTTTTT
CASSLSGRNDERLFF
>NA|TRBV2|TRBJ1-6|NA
TGTGCCAGCAGGGGCGATAATTCACCCCTCCACTTT
CASRGDNSPLHF
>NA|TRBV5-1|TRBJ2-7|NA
TGTGCCAGCAATCTTCAGGAGGCGATCACACACTACGAGCAGTACTTC
CASNLQEAITHYEQYF
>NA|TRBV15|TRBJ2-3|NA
TGTGCCACCAGCAGAGCGCGGGGATATGGCACAGATACGCAGTATTTT
CATSRARGYGTDTQYF
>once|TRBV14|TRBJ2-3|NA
TGTGCCAGCAGAGTGGACGGGGAGCCTAATGAAAAACATTTT
CASRVDGEPNEKHF
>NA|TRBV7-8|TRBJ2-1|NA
TGTGCCAGCAGCGAAGCGAGAGGGGGGTTTTCCCAGTATCAGTTCTTC
CASSEARGGFSQYQFF
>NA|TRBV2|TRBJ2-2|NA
TGTGCCAGCAGCGTCGTACCCACGGATCTGTTGTTT
CASSVVPTDLLF
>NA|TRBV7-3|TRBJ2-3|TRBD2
TGTGCCAGCAGCCTCGCGGGAGGTGCTCACACACATACGTTT
CASSLAGGAHTHTF
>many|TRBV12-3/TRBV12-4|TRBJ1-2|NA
TGTGCCAGCAGTTTAAAGGCGGAATATGGCTACACCTTC
CASSLKAEYGYTF
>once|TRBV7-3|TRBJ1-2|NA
TGTGCCAGCTGCTTAACAGGCAACGCCGTTGAACACTACACCTTC
CASCLTGNAVEHYTF
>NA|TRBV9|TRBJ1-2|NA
TGTGCCAGCAGCGAAGGGTCAGATACGCAGGATTTTACCTTC
CASSEGSDTQDFTF
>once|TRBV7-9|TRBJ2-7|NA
TGTGCCAGCAGCACGCGGGGCGTGACATCCGCCGGGGAGTTC
CASSTRGVTSAGEF
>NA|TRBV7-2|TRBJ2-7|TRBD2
TGTGCCAGCAGCTTAGGGTCTAGCGGGCCCTCCTACGAGCAGTACTTC
CASSLGSSGPSYEQYF
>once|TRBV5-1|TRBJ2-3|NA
TGCGCCAGCAGCTTGGTGGGGTATACCTATACGCAGTATTTT
CASSLVGYTYTQYF
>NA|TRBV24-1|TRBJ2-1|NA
TGTGCCACCAGCCACGGGGGCGGAAGGGGTCAGGATGAGCAGTTCTTC
CATSHGGGRGQDEQFF
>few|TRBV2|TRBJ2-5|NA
TGTGCCAGCGGAGGGACTCCCGTCGTCTTGAAGACCCAGTACTTC
CASGGTPVVLKTQYF